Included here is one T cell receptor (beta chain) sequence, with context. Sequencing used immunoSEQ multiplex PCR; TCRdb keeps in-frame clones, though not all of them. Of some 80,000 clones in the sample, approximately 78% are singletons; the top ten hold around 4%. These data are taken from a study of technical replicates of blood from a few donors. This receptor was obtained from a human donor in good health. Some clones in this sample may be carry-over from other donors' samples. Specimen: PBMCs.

CDR3: CAWRRVNEQFF. CDR3 in DNA: TGTGCCTGGAGGCGAGTCAATGAGCAGTTCTTC. This chain joins TRBV30 and TRBJ2-1; D is unresolved. Germline loops: CDR1 GTSNPN, CDR2 SVGIG (reference sequence). The CDR3 totals 11 residues. Trimming pared 3 bases from V and 6 bases from J, leaving 6 bases between.